One sample yielded the 20 T cell receptor beta chains listed below, sequenced in a study of cytomegalovirus exposure and HLA in healthy donors. 60 Vbeta and 13 Jbeta primers were used in PCR. Assay used: immunoSEQ multiplex PCR; TCRdb lists only in-frame clones, some missing. The sample contains about 160,000 clones, around 67% of which appear only once. The sequenced material came from PBMCs. The receptors derive from a woman aged 18-29 years in good health and CMV-seropositive.

This clone was detected once. This chain links TRBV28 with TRBJ2-1; TRBD2 is a possible D gene (6 bases). The ends were cut back, 3 bases at V and 7 bases at J, with 10 bases in the middle. The CDR3 runs 13 residues. CDR1 MDHEN and CDR2 SYDVKM come from the germline V gene. The CDR3 is CASSLEGRNEQFF. The CDR3 nucleotides are TGTGCCAGCAGTTTGGAGGGTAGGAATGAGCAGTTCTTC.

The chain links TRBV28 to TRBJ2-7; TRBD2 agrees at 10 bases. This CDR3 is 14 amino acids long. The J segment lost 2 bases and the V segment lost 8 bases, leaving 6 bases of the junction unmatched. Per germline, CDR1 MDHEN and CDR2 SYDVKM. CDR3 residues: CASRPLAGTYEQYF. In nucleotides, the CDR3 is TGTGCCAGCCGACCACTAGCGGGAACCTACGAGCAGTACTTC.

The chain joins TRBV7-3 to TRBJ2-3, with 9 nucleotides matching TRBD2. The germline V gene encodes CDR1 SGHTA and CDR2 FQGTGA. CDR3 length equals 17 residues. The junction had 13 bases not matched to a gene; V was cut back by 5 bases and J by 4 bases. The CDR3 protein is CASSAYVGLAEADTQYF. The DNA for the CDR3 is TGTGCCAGCAGCGCCTACGTGGGACTAGCAGAAGCAGATACGCAGTATTTT.

This clone was detected only a few times. The chain combines TRBV19 with TRBJ1-3; 8 bases agree with TRBD1. The CDR3 consists of 16 residues. Losses at the gene ends were 7 bases for V and 1 base for J; bases not matched to a gene: 9. Germline values: CDR1 LNHDA, CDR2 SQIVND (reference sequence). Here the CDR3 reads CASTKEQGVSGNTIYF. The CDR3 region has the DNA TGTGCCAGTACTAAGGAACAGGGGGTATCTGGAAACACCATATATTTT.

J is TRBJ1-4 and V is TRBV28, with no clear D. The ends were cut back, 5 bases at V and 3 bases at J, with 16 bases in the middle. The CDR3 totals 16 residues. The V gene's germline CDR1 is MDHEN and CDR2 SYDVKM. As DNA, the CDR3 is TGTGCCAGCAGTCTCCTCGAGGGCTCGGCTAATGAAAAACTGTTTTTT. This codes for CASSLLEGSANEKLFF.

The rearrangement joins TRBV5-1 to TRBJ2-5; 7 bases map to TRBD1. Near its end, the DNA agrees better with TRBJ2-7, so the J call may be wrong. The germline gives CDR1 SGHRS, CDR2 YFSETQ. There are 14 residues in the CDR3. CDR3 DNA: TGCGCCAGCAGCCTTGGATCACAGGGGAACGAGCAGTACTTC. This gives the protein CASSLGSQGNEQYF.

The chain carries TRBV28 and TRBJ2-5; 8 bases align to TRBD1. The end of the DNA aligns better with TRBJ2-7, so the J call may be wrong. This CDR3 is built from 14 residues. Looked up from germline, CDR1 is MDHEN and CDR2 is SYDVKM. The CDR3 here is CASRLPGQAYEQYF. The CDR3 DNA is TGTGCCAGCAGGCTACCGGGACAGGCCTACGAGCAGTACTTC.

The chain has TRBV7-9 and TRBJ2-3, with 10 nucleotides matching TRBD1. The CDR3 is made up of 16 amino acids. The trim removed 5 bases at V and 0 bases at J, leaving 5 bases unmatched. CDR1 and CDR2 (germline): SEHNR, FQNEAQ (reference sequence). The DNA for the CDR3 is TGTGCCAGCAGCGCCCGACAGGGGGCTAGCACAGATACGCAGTATTTT. Protein: CASSARQGASTDTQYF.

The chain joins TRBV18 to TRBJ2-2; D gene unclear. The CDR3 length is 12 residues. Germline V gene sequence: CDR1 KGHSH, CDR2 LQKENI. V lost 6 bases and J lost 8, with 10 bases in between. CDR3 sequence (DNA): TGTGCCAGCTCCTGGCTTCCGGGGGAGCTGTTTTTT. It specifies CASSWLPGELFF.

This rearrangement joins TRBV28 to TRBJ1-1; perhaps TRBD1 as D (6 bases). CDR1 is MDHEN and CDR2 is SYDVKM in the germline V gene. The CDR3 loop spans 19 amino acids. Trimming took 7 bases from V and 2 from J, leaving 29 bases between them. In DNA form, the CDR3 reads TGTGCCAGCACTCACGCCCCGGACAGCGTTTCCGTTCTAAACACTGAAGCTTTCTTT. Its protein product is CASTHAPDSVSVLNTEAFF.

CDR3 region: CASSLVSRSYEQYF. CDR3 nucleotides: TGTGCCAGCAGCTTAGTTTCGCGTTCCTACGAGCAGTACTTC. The V and J genes are TRBV7-2 and TRBJ2-7; D not certain. The CDR3 spans 14 residues. Germline V gene data show CDR1 as SGHTA and CDR2 as FQGNSA. V was shortened by 1 base and J by 1 base, with 8 bases between the two germline ends. Using reference TRBV7-2 and TRBJ2-7 for the parts outside the CDR3, the full variable domain is GAGVSQSPSNKVTEKGKDVELRCDPISGHTALYWYRQSLGQGLEFLIYFQGNSAPDKSGLPSDRFSAERTGGSVSTLTIQRTQQEDSAVYLCASSLVSRSYEQYFGPGTRLTVT.

The V call is TRBV27, the J call TRBJ1-2; D unclear. Trimming removed 3 bases from V and 2 bases from J, with 10 bases in between. The CDR3 covers 14 residues. Germline V gives CDR1 MNHEY, CDR2 SMNVEV (reference sequence). CDR3 DNA sequence: TGTGCCAGCAGTTTTGATGGGAGAAACTATGGCTACACCTTC. This translates into CASSFDGRNYGYTF.

The chain recombines TRBV18 with TRBJ1-5; D gene ambiguous. Germline-derived CDR1 and CDR2 are KGHSH and LQKENI. CDR3 size: 14 residues. V lost 4 bases and J 7 bases, leaving 14 bases between the germline ends. The CDR3 DNA follows: TGTGCCAGCTCACTACAGAAAAGCAGGCAGCCCCAGCATTTT. Translated, it gives CASSLQKSRQPQHF.

The J gene is TRBJ2-1, the V gene TRBV6-4; 7 bases are shared with TRBD2. Germline V gene sequence: CDR1 MRHNA, CDR2 SNTAGT. This CDR3 has 13 amino acids. The V and J ends lost 8 bases and 5 bases, in that order; junction bases with no gene match: 6. The CDR3 sequence: CASRSGLNNEQFF. The CDR3 coding sequence is TGTGCCAGCCGTAGCGGGTTAAACAATGAGCAGTTCTTC.

V is TRBV7-3 and J is TRBJ2-7; 8 bases fit TRBD1. Trimming removed 5 bases from V and 3 bases from J; junction bases left unmatched: 9. CDR3 length equals 15 residues. Germline V gene data show CDR1 as SGHTA and CDR2 as FQGTGA. CDR3 residues: CASSRFGQGNYEQYF. The CDR3 nucleotides read TGTGCCAGCAGCAGATTCGGACAGGGTAACTACGAGCAGTACTTC.

The chain employs TRBV30 and TRBJ2-7, with D hard to call. This CDR3 has 13 amino acids. Trimming removed 4 bases from V and 0 bases from J, with 10 bases in between. Per germline, CDR1 GTSNPN and CDR2 SVGIG (reference sequence). The CDR3 reads CAWMTRRSYEQYF. In DNA form, the CDR3 reads TGTGCCTGGATGACAAGGCGCTCCTACGAGCAGTACTTC. Together with reference TRBV30 and TRBJ2-7, the CDR3 gives the full variable domain: SQTIHQWPATLVQPVGSPLSLECTVEGTSNPNLYWYRQAAGRGLQLLFYSVGIGQISSEVPQNLSASRPQDRQFILSSKKLLLSDSGFYLCAWMTRRSYEQYFGPGTRLTVT.

Notes on this clone: An end of the junction differs from the germline gene, which may be a read error. The V gene is TRBV18, the J gene TRBJ1-2, with D perhaps TRBD1 (5 bases). Germline V gene data show CDR1 as KGHSH and CDR2 as LQKENI. This CDR3 is built from 15 residues. The CDR3 region is CASSPQEGLISGYTF. CDR3 DNA sequence: TGTGCCAGCTCTCCACAGGAGGGGCTAATCTCTGGCTACACCTTC.

The chain is built from TRBV7-2 and TRBJ1-4, with 8 bases identical to TRBD1. Trimming took 5 bases from V and 5 from J; bases not matched to a gene: 7. The CDR3 runs to 15 residues. Germline V lookup: CDR1 SGHTA, CDR2 FQGNSA. In DNA, the CDR3 is TGTGCCAGCAGCAGCCAGGGGGCCGGGAATGAAAAACTGTTTTTT. Translation: CASSSQGAGNEKLFF.

The gene calls are TRBV5-8 and TRBJ2-7; possible D gene TRBD1, 6 bases. The V end was cut by 1 base, the J end by 2 bases, with 13 bases between. Germline assignment: CDR1 SGHTS and CDR2 YDEGEE. The CDR3 runs to 15 residues. The CDR3 sequence is CASSLYRGTTYEQYF. The DNA of the CDR3 is TGTGCCAGCAGCTTGTATAGGGGGACAACCTACGAGCAGTACTTC.

The rearrangement uses TRBV30 and TRBJ1-4; 9 bases agree with TRBD1. The length of the CDR3 is 10 residues. Germline CDR1 and CDR2: GTSNPN and SVGIG (reference sequence). J was trimmed by 17 bases and V by 1 base; bases with no gene match: 2. The CDR3 sequence is CAWSGDRVFF. CDR3 sequence (DNA): TGTGCCTGGAGTGGGGACAGGGTATTTTTT. Filled out from reference TRBV30 and TRBJ1-4, the complete variable domain reads SQTIHQWPATLVQPVGSPLSLECTVEGTSNPNLYWYRQAAGRGLQLLFYSVGIGQISSEVPQNLSASRPQDRQFILSSKKLLLSDSGFYLCAWSGDRVFFGSGTQLSVL.